Each of the 19 T cell receptor beta chains below was sequenced from the same sample in a study of T cells expressing NK-cell markers. One entry per CDR3 protein, without DNA, is what TCRdb gives after re-calling the 5' RACE reads. The sample has about 460,000 distinct CDR3 sequences. The material sequenced was blood T cells: a sorted CD56 or NKG2C T cell subset, CD4+ or CD8+ T cells, or bulk PBMC T cells (not recorded which). Every receptor here comes from a woman in her 50s in good health.

This chain connects TRBV12-3 or TRBV12-4 to TRBJ2-3. The CDR3 is made up of 15 amino acids. The CDR3 is CASSFGSRIPDTQYF.

The V gene is TRBV5-1, the J gene TRBJ2-7; TCRdb selects TRBD1, and the lack of DNA leaves this call unchecked. The V gene's germline CDR1 is SGHRS and CDR2 YFSETQ. This CDR3 comprises 14 residues. CDR3 residues: CASSPEGKQNEQYF.

V is TRBV5-1 and J is TRBJ2-3. The CDR3 contains 13 residues. Germline lookup yields CDR1 SGHRS and CDR2 YFSETQ. CDR3 protein: CASSLNTADTQYF.

The chain is built from TRBV20-1 and TRBJ2-1; TCRdb gives TRBD2 as the D gene, but with no DNA this cannot be confirmed. From germline, CDR1 is DFQATT and CDR2 SNEGSKA (reference sequence). This CDR3 has 14 amino acids. The CDR3 here is CSASGGGPYNEQFF.

The CDR3 sequence is CASSRGSLKTQYF. This sequence joins TRBV7-3 and TRBJ2-5; TCRdb indicates TRBD2, and absent DNA this call remains unverified. The CDR3 has 13 residues. Germline CDR1 is SGHTA and CDR2 is FQGTGA. The full variable domain, in which reference TRBV7-3 and TRBJ2-5 provide the parts outside the CDR3, is GAGVSQTPSNKVTEKGKYVELRCDPISGHTALYWYRQSLGQGPEFLIYFQGTGAADDSGLPNDRFFAVRPEGSVSTLKIQRTERGDSAVYLCASSRGSLKTQYFGPGTRLLVL.

This chain uses TRBV3-1 with TRBJ2-5; TCRdb gives TRBD2 as the D gene, but with no DNA this cannot be confirmed. The CDR3 has 17 amino acids. CDR1 is LGHDT and CDR2 is YNNKEL in the germline V gene (reference sequence). The CDR3 sequence is CASSHGLAGVGSETQYF.

The chain links TRBV6-6 to TRBJ2-3. The CDR3 runs to 11 residues. Per germline, CDR1 MNHNY and CDR2 SVGAGI (reference sequence). The CDR3 loop is CAIQSTDTQYF.

V is TRBV5-1 and J is TRBJ1-1; the D call of TRBD1 rests on TCRdb alone, since no DNA is present to check it. The CDR3 sequence is 16 residues long. Germline V gene lookup returns CDR1 SGHRS and CDR2 YFSETQ. This CDR3 reads CASSRVGTRGNTEAFF.

The chain is built from TRBV7-3 and TRBJ1-6; with no DNA, the TCRdb D assignment of TRBD1 cannot be verified. The CDR3 runs to 15 residues. CDR1 is SGHTA, CDR2 FQGTGA, per germline. CDR3 in amino acids: CASSPDRGINSPLHF.

This rearrangement joins TRBV7-2 to TRBJ1-6; TCRdb names TRBD1, which stays unverified in the absence of DNA. Per the germline V gene, CDR1 is SGHTA and CDR2 is FQGNSA. The CDR3 has 15 amino acids. Here the CDR3 reads CASSPRQGIDSPLHF.

CDR3 region: CSARPSGTQREKLFF. The rearrangement joins TRBV20-1 to TRBJ1-4; with no DNA, the TCRdb D assignment of TRBD1 cannot be verified. Germline CDR1 reads DFQATT; CDR2 reads SNEGSKA (reference sequence). The CDR3 has 15 residues.

The CDR3 here is CSVVDHGTGELFF. The chain uses TRBV29-1 and TRBJ2-2. The V gene's germline CDR1 is SQVTM and CDR2 ANQGSEA. This CDR3 has 13 amino acids.

The chain is built from TRBV5-1 and TRBJ1-4; there is no DNA to check the TCRdb D call of TRBD1. Germline V gene sequence: CDR1 SGHRS, CDR2 YFSETQ. This CDR3 comprises 16 residues. This CDR3 reads CASSFGGMTTNEKLFF.

The CDR3 loop reads CASSRGALEETQYF. V usage is TRBV12-3 or TRBV12-4 and J usage is TRBJ2-5; the D call of TRBD1 rests on TCRdb alone, since no DNA is present to check it. This CDR3 spans 14 amino acids.

The J gene is TRBJ2-7, the V gene TRBV25-1. The CDR3 sequence is 12 residues long. Germline V lookup: CDR1 MGHDK, CDR2 SYGVNS. The CDR3 is CASSGEVHEQYF.

The chain has TRBV7-9 and TRBJ1-2. Per the germline V gene, CDR1 is SEHNR and CDR2 is FQNEAQ (reference sequence). The CDR3 runs to 15 residues. CDR3: CASSLADALLNGYTF. The complete variable domain, with remaining parts taken from reference TRBV7-9 and TRBJ1-2, reads DTGVSQNPRHKITKRGQNVTFRCDPISEHNRLYWYRQTLGQGPEFLTYFQNEAQLEKSRLLSDRFSAERPKGSFSTLEIQRTEQGDSAMYLCASSLADALLNGYTFGSGTRLTVV.

V is TRBV2 and J is TRBJ2-1; absent DNA, TCRdb's TRBD2 call cannot be checked. The CDR3 length is 14 residues. Germline V gene lookup returns CDR1 SNHLY and CDR2 FYNNEI. CDR3 amino acids: CASSERLAGFSQFF. The variable domain in full, with the rest retrieved from reference TRBV2 and TRBJ2-1, is EPEVTQTPSHQVTQMGQEVILRCVPISNHLYFYWYRQILGQKVEFLVSFYNNEISEKSEIFDDQFSVERPDGSNFTLKIRSTKLEDSAMYFCASSERLAGFSQFFGPGTRLTVL.

The gene calls are TRBV20-1 and TRBJ1-1; lacking DNA, the TRBD1 call made by TCRdb goes unchecked. This CDR3 comprises 11 residues. In germline, CDR1 is DFQATT, CDR2 SNEGSKA (reference sequence). The CDR3 is CSAPRTGLAFF.

The chain has TRBV12-3 or TRBV12-4 and TRBJ1-2. The CDR3 is 12 residues long. This CDR3 is CASSSKQHGYTF.